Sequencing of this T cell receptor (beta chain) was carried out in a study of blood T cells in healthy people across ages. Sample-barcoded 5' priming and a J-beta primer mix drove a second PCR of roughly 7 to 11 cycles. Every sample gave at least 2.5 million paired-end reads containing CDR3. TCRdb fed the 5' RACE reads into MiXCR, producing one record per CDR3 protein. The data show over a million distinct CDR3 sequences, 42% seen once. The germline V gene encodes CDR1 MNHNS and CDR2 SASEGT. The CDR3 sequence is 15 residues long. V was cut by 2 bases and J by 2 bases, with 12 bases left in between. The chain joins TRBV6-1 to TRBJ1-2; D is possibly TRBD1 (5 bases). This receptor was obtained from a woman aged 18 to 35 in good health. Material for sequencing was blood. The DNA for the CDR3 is TGTGCCAGCAGTGAAACCCCCAGGGCCAACTATGGCTACACCTTC. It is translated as CASSETPRANYGYTF.